The 17 T cell receptor beta chains in this list originate from one sample, sequenced in a study of Graves' ophthalmopathy and Graves' hyperthyroidism (dated by TCRdb to the late 2010s). TCRdb records Illumina HiSeq 2000 as the sequencer. TCR beta CDR3 regions were amplified from RNA transcripts for repertoire sequencing. A first-round RT-PCR used HTBI primers with the Qiagen OneStep RT-PCR kit, followed by a second-round multiplex PCR, size selection and purification. The public reads were reanalyzed by TCRdb: fastp trimming at Q25, MiXCR alignment, in-frame beta chains only. Each entry merges the rows of one CDR3 protein and shows their most common DNA and genes. The sample contains about 620,000 distinct CDR3 sequences, approximately 22% of them found a single time. The ten largest clones capture approximately 7% of the sample. The sample comprised peripheral blood. These TCRs come from a woman between 18 and 29 years old with stable Graves' hyperthyroidism. Some clones in this sample may be carry-over from other donors' samples. Donor details come from another sample of the same person, matched by shared clones.

This clonotype was recorded a few times. This chain connects TRBV28 to TRBJ1-3; TRBD1 matches 9 bases. The V gene's germline CDR1 is MDHEN and CDR2 SYDVKM. Trimming took 5 bases from V and 0 from J; bases not matched to a gene: 5. The CDR3 totals 16 residues. CDR3 residues: CASSPDRGGSGNTIYF. The CDR3 DNA is TGTGCCAGCAGTCCGGACAGGGGCGGCTCTGGAAACACCATATATTTT.

This clonotype was picked up many times. The chain employs TRBV12-3 or TRBV12-4 and TRBJ2-2; no firm D call. This CDR3 region has 12 residues. Trimming removed 6 bases at V and 8 bases at J, with 10 bases between. The CDR3: CASSPMRGELFF. The CDR3 DNA follows: TGTGCCAGCAGCCCGATGCGGGGGGAGCTGTTTTTT.

The chain links TRBV19 to TRBJ2-7, with 9 bases matching TRBD1. This CDR3 is built from 14 residues. Germline V gene data show CDR1 as LNHDA and CDR2 as SQIVND (reference sequence). V dropped 3 bases and J dropped 3; count of bases not matched to a gene: 3. The DNA of the CDR3 is TGTGCCAGTAGTATTGAGGACAGGGGCTACGAGCAGTACTTC. Translated: CASSIEDRGYEQYF.

This clonotype was picked up many times. This chain links TRBV11-2 with TRBJ1-2, with D possibly TRBD1 on 6 matching bases. V lost 5 bases to trimming and J lost 0 bases, with 10 bases between them. This CDR3 is built from 14 residues. Germline values: CDR1 SGHAT, CDR2 FQNNGV. The CDR3 bases are TGTGCCAGCAGCCCCGGGACACCTAACTATGGCTACACCTTC. Protein product: CASSPGTPNYGYTF.

This clonotype came up many times. The chain uses TRBV30 and TRBJ2-5; D gene unclear. The germline CDR1 and CDR2 sequences are GTSNPN and SVGIG (reference sequence). The CDR3 sequence is 11 residues long. Trimming left V 4 bases short and J 4 bases short, with 7 bases between. This CDR3 reads CAWTTGETQYF. The CDR3 bases are TGTGCCTGGACGACTGGAGAGACCCAGTACTTC. The full variable domain, completed using reference TRBV30 and TRBJ2-5, is SQTIHQWPATLVQPVGSPLSLECTVEGTSNPNLYWYRQAAGRGLQLLFYSVGIGQISSEVPQNLSASRPQDRQFILSSKKLLLSDSGFYLCAWTTGETQYFGPGTRLLVL.

The table lists this clonotype with many counts. This sequence joins TRBV5-6 and TRBJ1-6; D is unclear. CDR3 size: 14 residues. Looked up from germline, CDR1 is SGHDT and CDR2 is YYEEEE. V was trimmed by 3 bases and J by 6 bases, leaving 10 bases between them. CDR3: CASSSEMGNSPLHF. Here the CDR3 DNA reads TGTGCCAGCAGCTCGGAGATGGGTAATTCACCCCTCCACTTT. Full variable domain (outside the CDR3, taken from reference TRBV5-6 and TRBJ1-6): DAGVTQSPTHLIKTRGQQVTLRCSPKSGHDTVSWYQQALGQGPQFIFQYYEEEERQRGNFPDRFSGHQFPNYSSELNVNALLLGDSALYLCASSSEMGNSPLHFGNGTRLTVT.

This clonotype was seen more than once but under ten times. One end of the junction is discordant with germline, which a read error may explain. The V and J genes are TRBV6-2 or TRBV6-3 and TRBJ2-3, with TRBD2 identical over 7 bases. From germline, CDR1 is MNHEY and CDR2 SVGEGT. The CDR3 loop spans 16 amino acids. CDR3 bases: TGTACCAGCACAAGGGGAACTAGCGCAACCACAGATACGCAGTATTTT. It yields the protein CTSTRGTSATTDTQYF.

In its sample, this clonotype was seen many times. J is TRBJ2-4 and V is TRBV12-3 or TRBV12-4; D might be TRBD1 or TRBD2, each matching 6 bases. The V end was cut by 5 bases, the J end by 8 bases, with 19 bases between. The CDR3 sequence is 15 residues long. The DNA for the CDR3 is TGTGCCAGCAGTCGGACGGGGGCTGGAGGATACATTCAGTACTTC. Amino acid sequence: CASSRTGAGGYIQYF.

This clonotype was seen repeatedly, ten times or more. This chain joins TRBV6-5 and TRBJ2-5, with TRBD2 matching over 8 bases. The V gene's germline CDR1 is MNHEY and CDR2 SVGAGI. Trimming cost V 3 bases and J 7 bases; bases outside gene matches: 13. The CDR3 totals 16 residues. CDR3 amino acids: CASSYSGELLSGTQYF. The CDR3 nucleotides read TGTGCCAGCAGTTATAGCGGGGAACTCCTCTCCGGGACCCAGTACTTC.

The rearrangement joins TRBV28 to TRBJ2-7; the D gene is possibly TRBD2 (5 bases). The germline CDR1 and CDR2 sequences are MDHEN and SYDVKM. The V and J ends lost 8 bases and 5 bases respectively, with 22 bases between them. This CDR3 spans 15 amino acids. The CDR3 coding sequence is TGTGCCAGCGACGTTAATCTCGGCGGGTCCCACGAGCAGTACTTC. Translation gives CASDVNLGGSHEQYF.

At least ten counts were recorded for this clonotype. The chain has TRBV4-1 and TRBJ1-2; D perhaps matches TRBD1 (6 bases). CDR1 and CDR2 (germline): MGHRA, YSYEKL. V was trimmed by 4 bases and J by 4 bases, leaving 13 bases between them. The CDR3 sequence is 14 residues long. The DNA of the CDR3 is TGCGCCAGCAGCCGTGGGGGGGGCGCCTATGGCTACACCTTC. Translation: CASSRGGGAYGYTF.

This clonotype has a count of ten or more. The CDR3 end shows no conserved phenylalanine or tryptophan, and so a read error is likely. V usage is TRBV11-2 and J usage is TRBJ1-6, with D uncertain. CDR3 length: 15 amino acids. V was shortened by 0 bases and J by 9 bases, with 12 bases between the two germline ends. The germline V gene has CDR1 SGHAT and CDR2 FQNNGV. The CDR3: CASSLDPWGGSPLHL. CDR3 DNA: TGTGCCAGCAGCTTAGATCCCTGGGGAGGTTCACCCCTCCACCTT.

The chain couples TRBV3-1 to TRBJ2-7; the D is unclear. CDR1 and CDR2 from the germline V gene are LGHDT and YNNKEL (reference sequence). The CDR3 has 18 amino acids. Trimming stripped 0 bases from V and 3 bases from J, with 21 bases between. CDR3 nucleotides: TGTGCCAGCAGCCAAGAACGTCTAGTAGACTCGAATTACTACGAGCAGTACTTC. Protein: CASSQERLVDSNYYEQYF.

This clonotype was seen many times. The rearrangement uses TRBV12-3 or TRBV12-4 and TRBJ1-1; maybe TRBD1 (5 bases). Trimming stripped 6 bases from V and 1 base from J, with 15 bases between. The CDR3 length is 15 residues. This CDR3 is CASSPLAGPNTEAFF. The CDR3 nucleotides are TGTGCCAGCAGCCCCCTTGCAGGGCCGAACACTGAAGCTTTCTTT.

This clonotype was observed many times. The rearrangement links TRBV9 to TRBJ2-7; D could derive from TRBD1 or TRBD2 (5 bases each). Looked up from germline, CDR1 is SGDLS and CDR2 is YYNGEE. Trimming stripped 0 bases from V and 6 bases from J, with 10 bases between. The CDR3 totals 13 residues. The CDR3 here is CASSVGSGREQYF. CDR3 bases: TGTGCCAGCAGCGTAGGGTCGGGGCGCGAGCAGTACTTC.

The V call is TRBV6-2 or TRBV6-3, the J call TRBJ2-7; perhaps TRBD1 as D (5 bases). Trimming stripped 2 bases from V and 10 bases from J, with 9 bases between. The CDR3 runs to 11 residues. Germline V gene sequence: CDR1 MNHEY, CDR2 SVGEGT. The chain's CDR3 is CASSYGAGQYF. The CDR3 coding sequence is TGTGCCAGCAGTTACGGGGCAGGACAGTACTTC.

The sample holds many counts of this clonotype. V gene TRBV7-9 combines with J gene TRBJ2-7; 11 positions match TRBD2. The germline V gene has CDR1 SEHNR and CDR2 FQNEAQ (reference sequence). The CDR3 has 15 residues. V shed 5 bases and J 6 bases; nucleotides not matched to a gene: 9. The CDR3 is CASSITSGSTGEQYF. The CDR3 nucleotides are TGTGCCAGCAGCATTACTAGCGGGAGTACTGGCGAGCAGTACTTC. The whole variable domain, remainder taken from reference TRBV7-9 and TRBJ2-7, is DTGVSQNPRHKITKRGQNVTFRCDPISEHNRLYWYRQTLGQGPEFLTYFQNEAQLEKSRLLSDRFSAERPKGSFSTLEIQRTEQGDSAMYLCASSITSGSTGEQYFGPGTRLTVT.